This TCR beta chain was profiled in a study of T cell responses to AZD1222 COVID-19 vaccine. Produced via immunoSEQ multiplex PCR; TCRdb's table is partial and in-frame only. The repertoire holds over 120,000 clones, with approximately 92% as singletons. Trimming cost V 3 bases and J 5 bases; bases outside gene matches: 10. Per the germline V gene, CDR1 is SGHDT and CDR2 is YYEEEE. The CDR3 contains 15 residues. The chain employs TRBV5-6 and TRBJ2-5; 7 nucleotides line up with TRBD1. The sequencing here drew on peripheral blood, taken on day 0 of AZD1222 vaccination. This clonotype was obtained from an adult in good health. CDR3 in DNA: TGTGCCAGCAGCTCGTGGGACAGTCGAAGGGAGACCCAGTACTTC. Protein sequence: CASSSWDSRRETQYF.